Reported below is one TCR beta chain. The CDR3 loop spans 14 amino acids. The germline V gene has CDR1 SGDLS and CDR2 YYNGEE. The V end lost 0 bases, the J end lost 5 bases, and 12 bases lay between the germline ends. The data derive from a study of technical replicates of blood from a few donors. Sequencing used immunoSEQ multiplex PCR; TCRdb keeps in-frame clones, though not all of them. Among fewer than 100,000 clones listed, 75% to 90% were seen once. The sequence was obtained from a human donor in good health. This rearrangement joins TRBV9 to TRBJ2-7; the D gene is possibly TRBD2 (5 bases). The sequencing sample was made of T cells isolated from PBMCs. CDR3 protein: CASSVAQRVDEQYF. The DNA for the CDR3 is TGTGCCAGCAGCGTAGCTCAGAGGGTAGACGAGCAGTACTTC.